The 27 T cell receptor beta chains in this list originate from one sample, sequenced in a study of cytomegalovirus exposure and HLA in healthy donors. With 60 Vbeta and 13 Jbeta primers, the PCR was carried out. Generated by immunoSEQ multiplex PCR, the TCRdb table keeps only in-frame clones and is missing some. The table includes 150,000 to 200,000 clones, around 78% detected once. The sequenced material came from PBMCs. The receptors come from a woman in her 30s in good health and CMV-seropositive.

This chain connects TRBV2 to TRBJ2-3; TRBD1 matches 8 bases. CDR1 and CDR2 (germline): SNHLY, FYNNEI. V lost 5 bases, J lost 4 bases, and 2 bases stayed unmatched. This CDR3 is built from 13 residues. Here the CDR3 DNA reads TGTGCCAGCAGTACAGGGGGTGCAGATACGCAGTATTTT. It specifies CASSTGGADTQYF.

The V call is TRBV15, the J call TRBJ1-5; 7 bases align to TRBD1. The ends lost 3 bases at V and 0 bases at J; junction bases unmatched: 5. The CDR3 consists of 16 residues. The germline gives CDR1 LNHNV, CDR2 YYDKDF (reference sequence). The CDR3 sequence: CATSSIQGGSNQPQHF. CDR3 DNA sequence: TGTGCCACCAGCAGTATTCAGGGGGGTAGCAATCAGCCCCAGCATTTT. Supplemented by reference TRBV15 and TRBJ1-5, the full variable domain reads DAMVIQNPRYQVTQFGKPVTLSCSQTLNHNVMYWYQQKSSQAPKLLFHYYDKDFNNEADTPDNFQSRRPNTSFCFLDIRSPGLGDTAMYLCATSSIQGGSNQPQHFGDGTRLSIL.

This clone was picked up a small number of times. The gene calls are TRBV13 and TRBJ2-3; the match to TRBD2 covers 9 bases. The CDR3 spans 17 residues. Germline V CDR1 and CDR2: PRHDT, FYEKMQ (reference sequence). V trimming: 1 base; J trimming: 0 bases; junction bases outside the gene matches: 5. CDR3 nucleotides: TGTGCCAGCAGCTTAGAGACTAGCGGACCAAGCACAGATACGCAGTATTTT. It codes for CASSLETSGPSTDTQYF.

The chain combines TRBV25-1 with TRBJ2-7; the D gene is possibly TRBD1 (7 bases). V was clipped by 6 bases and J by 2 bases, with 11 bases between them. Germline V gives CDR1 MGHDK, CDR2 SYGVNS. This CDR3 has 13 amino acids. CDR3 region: CASSGGQTYEQYF. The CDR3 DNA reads TGTGCCAGCAGCGGGGGACAGACCTACGAGCAGTACTTC.

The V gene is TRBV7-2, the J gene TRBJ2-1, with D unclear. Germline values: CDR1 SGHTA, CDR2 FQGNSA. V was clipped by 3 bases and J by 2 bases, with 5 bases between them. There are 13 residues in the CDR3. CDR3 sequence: CASSFGAYNEQFF. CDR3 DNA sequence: TGTGCCAGCAGCTTTGGAGCCTACAATGAGCAGTTCTTC.

CDR3 residues: CASSYGGERNQPQHF. The CDR3 nucleotides read TGTGCCAGCAGTTACGGAGGGGAGCGCAATCAGCCCCAGCATTTT. The chain recombines TRBV6-6 with TRBJ1-5; weak D call: TRBD1 (5 bases). This CDR3 contains 15 residues. V lost 2 bases to trimming and J lost 2 bases, with 10 bases between them. In germline, CDR1 is MNHNY, CDR2 SVGAGI (reference sequence).

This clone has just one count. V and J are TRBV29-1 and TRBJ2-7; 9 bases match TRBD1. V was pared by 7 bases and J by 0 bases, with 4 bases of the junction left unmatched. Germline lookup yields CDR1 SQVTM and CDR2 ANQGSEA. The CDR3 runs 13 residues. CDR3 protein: CSARTGDSYEQYF. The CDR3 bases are TGCAGCGCCCGGACAGGGGACTCCTACGAGCAGTACTTC.

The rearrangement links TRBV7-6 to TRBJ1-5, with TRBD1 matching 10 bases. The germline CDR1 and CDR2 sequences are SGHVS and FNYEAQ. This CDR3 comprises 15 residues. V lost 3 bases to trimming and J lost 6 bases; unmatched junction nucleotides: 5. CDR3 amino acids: CASSLSTGGFQPQHF. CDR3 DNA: TGTGCCAGCAGCTTGTCGACAGGGGGCTTTCAGCCCCAGCATTTT.

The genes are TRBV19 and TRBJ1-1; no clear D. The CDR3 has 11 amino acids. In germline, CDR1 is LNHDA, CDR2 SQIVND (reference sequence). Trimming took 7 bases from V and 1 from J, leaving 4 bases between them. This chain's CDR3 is CASNRNTEAFF. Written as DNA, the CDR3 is TGTGCCAGTAACAGGAACACTGAAGCTTTCTTT.

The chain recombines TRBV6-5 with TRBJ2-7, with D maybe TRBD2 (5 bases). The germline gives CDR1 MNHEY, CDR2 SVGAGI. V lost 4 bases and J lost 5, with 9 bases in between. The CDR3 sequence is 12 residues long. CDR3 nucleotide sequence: TGTGCCAGCAGTTCCGGACTCAACGAGCAGTACTTC. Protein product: CASSSGLNEQYF.

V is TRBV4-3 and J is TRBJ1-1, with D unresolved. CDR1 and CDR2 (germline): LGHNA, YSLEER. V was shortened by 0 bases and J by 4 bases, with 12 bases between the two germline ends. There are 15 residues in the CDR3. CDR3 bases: TGCGCCAGCAGCCAAGATCGAAGCGGGAGCACTGAAGCTTTCTTT. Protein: CASSQDRSGSTEAFF.

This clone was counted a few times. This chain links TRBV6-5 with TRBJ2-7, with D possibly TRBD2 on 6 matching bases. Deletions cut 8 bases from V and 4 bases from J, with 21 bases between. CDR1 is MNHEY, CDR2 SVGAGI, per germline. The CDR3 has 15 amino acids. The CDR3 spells CASGGGSPTLYEQYF. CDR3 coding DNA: TGTGCCAGCGGTGGGGGGAGCCCCACCCTATACGAGCAGTACTTC.

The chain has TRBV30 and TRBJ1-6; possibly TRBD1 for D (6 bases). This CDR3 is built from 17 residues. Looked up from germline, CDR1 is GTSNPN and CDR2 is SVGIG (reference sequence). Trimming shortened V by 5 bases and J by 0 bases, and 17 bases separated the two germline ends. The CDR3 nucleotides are TGTGCCTGGGGCGTCCTCAGGGGTAGCTCCTATAATTCACCCCTCCACTTT. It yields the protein CAWGVLRGSSYNSPLHF.

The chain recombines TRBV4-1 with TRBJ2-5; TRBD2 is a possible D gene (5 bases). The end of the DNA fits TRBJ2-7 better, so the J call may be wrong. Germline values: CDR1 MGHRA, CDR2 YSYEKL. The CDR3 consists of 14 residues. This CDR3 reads CASSHPGKGYEQYF. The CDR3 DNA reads TGCGCCAGCAGCCACCCCGGGAAGGGTTACGAGCAGTACTTC.

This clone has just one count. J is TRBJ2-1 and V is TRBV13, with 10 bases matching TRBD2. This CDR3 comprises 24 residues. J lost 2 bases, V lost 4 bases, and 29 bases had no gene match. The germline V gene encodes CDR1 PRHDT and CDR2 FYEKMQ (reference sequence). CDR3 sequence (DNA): TGTGCCAGCAGCTCCTCTTTACGGGCCCCTAATTTAGCGGGAGGCCTAAGCGCCTACAATGAGCAGTTCTTC. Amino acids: CASSSSLRAPNLAGGLSAYNEQFF.

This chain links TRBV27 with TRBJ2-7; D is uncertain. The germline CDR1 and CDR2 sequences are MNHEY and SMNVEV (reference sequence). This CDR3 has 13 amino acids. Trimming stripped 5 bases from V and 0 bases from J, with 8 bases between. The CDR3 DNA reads TGTGCCAGCAGTATTCCCGGCTCCTACGAGCAGTACTTC. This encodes CASSIPGSYEQYF.

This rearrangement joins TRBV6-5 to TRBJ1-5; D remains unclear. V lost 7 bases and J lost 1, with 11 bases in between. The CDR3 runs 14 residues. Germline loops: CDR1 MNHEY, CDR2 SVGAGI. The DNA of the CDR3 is TGTGCCAGCAACCCTCGGTGGAGCAATCAGCCCCAGCATTTT. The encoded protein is CASNPRWSNQPQHF.

The DNA for the CDR3 is TGTGCCAGCTCACCGTTAGGGGTTGAGACTGAAGCTTTCTTT. Its protein is CASSPLGVETEAFF. This rearrangement joins TRBV18 to TRBJ1-1, with a tentative D call TRBD1 (5 bases). This CDR3 region has 14 residues. Per germline, CDR1 KGHSH and CDR2 LQKENI. Trimming shortened V by 3 bases and J by 5 bases, and 13 bases separated the two germline ends. Looking up the rest from reference TRBV18 and TRBJ1-1 gives the full variable domain: NAGVMQNPRHLVRRRGQEARLRCSPMKGHSHVYWYRQLPEEGLKFMVYLQKENIIDESGMPKERFSAEFPKEGPSILRIQQVVRGDSAAYFCASSPLGVETEAFFGQGTRLTVV.

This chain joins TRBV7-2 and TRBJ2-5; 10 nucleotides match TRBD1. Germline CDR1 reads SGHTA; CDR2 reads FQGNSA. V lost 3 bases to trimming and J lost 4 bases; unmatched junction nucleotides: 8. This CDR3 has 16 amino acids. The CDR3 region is CASSLLRTGGVETQYF. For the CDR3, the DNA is TGTGCCAGCAGCTTGCTGCGGACAGGGGGTGTAGAGACCCAGTACTTC. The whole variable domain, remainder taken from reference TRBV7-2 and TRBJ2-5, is GAGVSQSPSNKVTEKGKDVELRCDPISGHTALYWYRQSLGQGLEFLIYFQGNSAPDKSGLPSDRFSAERTGGSVSTLTIQRTQQEDSAVYLCASSLLRTGGVETQYFGPGTRLLVL.

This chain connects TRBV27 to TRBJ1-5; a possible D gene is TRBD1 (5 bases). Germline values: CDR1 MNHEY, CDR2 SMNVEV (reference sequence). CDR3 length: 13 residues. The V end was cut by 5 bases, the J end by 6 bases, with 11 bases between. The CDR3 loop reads CASSRTHIQPQHF. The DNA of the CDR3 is TGTGCCAGCAGTAGGACACATATTCAGCCCCAGCATTTT.

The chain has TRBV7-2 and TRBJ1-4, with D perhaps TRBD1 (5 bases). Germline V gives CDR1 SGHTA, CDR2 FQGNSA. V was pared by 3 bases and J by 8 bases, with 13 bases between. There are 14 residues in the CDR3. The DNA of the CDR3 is TGTGCCAGCAGCTTCGGCGGGACGGAGGAAAAACTGTTTTTT. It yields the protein CASSFGGTEEKLFF.

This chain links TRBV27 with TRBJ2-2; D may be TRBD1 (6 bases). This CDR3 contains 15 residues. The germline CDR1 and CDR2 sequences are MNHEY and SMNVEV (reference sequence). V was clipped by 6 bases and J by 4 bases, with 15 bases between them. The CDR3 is CASSPQGISTGELFF. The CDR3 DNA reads TGTGCCAGCAGCCCCCAGGGGATCAGCACCGGGGAGCTGTTTTTT.

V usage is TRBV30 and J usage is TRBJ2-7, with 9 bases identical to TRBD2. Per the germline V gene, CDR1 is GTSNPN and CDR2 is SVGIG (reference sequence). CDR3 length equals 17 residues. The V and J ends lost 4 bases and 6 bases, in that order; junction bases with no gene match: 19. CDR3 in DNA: TGTGCCTGGACAAGCGGGAGGAACCGGGAGGAGCGGCTCGAGCAGTACTTC. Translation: CAWTSGRNREERLEQYF.

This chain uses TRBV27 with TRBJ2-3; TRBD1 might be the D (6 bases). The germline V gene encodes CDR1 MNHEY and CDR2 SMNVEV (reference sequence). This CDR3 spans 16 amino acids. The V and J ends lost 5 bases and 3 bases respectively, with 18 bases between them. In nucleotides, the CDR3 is TGTGCCAGCAGTGTAGATGGGGGCCTGGGGACAGATACGCAGTATTTT. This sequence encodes CASSVDGGLGTDTQYF.

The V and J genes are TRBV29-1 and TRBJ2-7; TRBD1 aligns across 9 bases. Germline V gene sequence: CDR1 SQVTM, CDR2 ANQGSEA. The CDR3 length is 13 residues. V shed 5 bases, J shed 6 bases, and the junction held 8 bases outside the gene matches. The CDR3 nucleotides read TGCAGCGTTCGATACGGGACAGGGACCGAGCAGTACTTC. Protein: CSVRYGTGTEQYF.

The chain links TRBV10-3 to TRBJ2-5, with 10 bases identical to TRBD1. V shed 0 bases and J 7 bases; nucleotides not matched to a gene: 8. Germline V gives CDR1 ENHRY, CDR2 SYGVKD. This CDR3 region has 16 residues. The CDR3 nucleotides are TGTGCCATCAGTGAGTCGGGGGGACAGGGGATCGGGACCCAGTACTTC. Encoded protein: CAISESGGQGIGTQYF.

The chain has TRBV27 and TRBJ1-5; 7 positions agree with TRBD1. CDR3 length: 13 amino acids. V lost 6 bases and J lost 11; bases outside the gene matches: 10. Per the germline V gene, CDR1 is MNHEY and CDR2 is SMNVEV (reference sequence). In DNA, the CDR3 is TGTGCCAGCAGATCAGACAGGGTGGGATCCCAGCATTTT. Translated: CASRSDRVGSQHF.